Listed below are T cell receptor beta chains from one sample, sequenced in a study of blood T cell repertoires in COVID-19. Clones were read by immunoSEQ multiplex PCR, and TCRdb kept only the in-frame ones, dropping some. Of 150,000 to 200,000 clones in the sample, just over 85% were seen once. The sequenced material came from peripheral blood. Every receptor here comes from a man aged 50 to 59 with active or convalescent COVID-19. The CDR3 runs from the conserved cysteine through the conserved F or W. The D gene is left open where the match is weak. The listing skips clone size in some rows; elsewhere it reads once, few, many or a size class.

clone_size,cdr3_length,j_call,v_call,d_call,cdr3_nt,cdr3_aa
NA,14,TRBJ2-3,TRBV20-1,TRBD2,TGCAGTGCTAGTGGCGGGACTAGCTGGGATACGCAGTATTTT,CSASGGTSWDTQYF
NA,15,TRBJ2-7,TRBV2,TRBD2,TGTGCCAGCATTCAGTCTAGCGGGAGTATGGTCGAGCAGTACTTC,CASIQSSGSMVEQYF
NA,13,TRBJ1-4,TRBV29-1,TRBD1,TGCAGCGTCCTCGGGACAGGGGATGAAAAACTGTTTTTT,CSVLGTGDEKLFF
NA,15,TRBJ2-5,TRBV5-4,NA,TGTGCCAGCAGCTTGTGGAACCTAGCCGCAGAGACCCAGTACTTC,CASSLWNLAAETQYF
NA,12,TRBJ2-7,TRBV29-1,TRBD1,TGCAGCTCGGGACAGGGGTCCGGCGAGCAGTACTTC,CSSGQGSGEQYF
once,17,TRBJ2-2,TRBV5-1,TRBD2,TGCGCCAGCAGCCTATATCAGACTAGCGGGAGGGCCGGGGAGCTGTTTTTT,CASSLYQTSGRAGELFF
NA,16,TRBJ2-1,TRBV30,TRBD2,TGTGCCTGGAGTGTAACTAGCGGGGGACCCTACAATGAGCAGTTCTTC,CAWSVTSGGPYNEQFF
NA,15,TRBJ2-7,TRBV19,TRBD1,TGTGCCAGTAGTATAAGTAAGACAGGGCAGTACGAGCAGTACTTC,CASSISKTGQYEQYF
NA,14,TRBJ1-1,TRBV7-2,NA,TGTGCCAGCAATCGCGACGGGGGTGGCACTGAAGCTTTCTTT,CASNRDGGGTEAFF
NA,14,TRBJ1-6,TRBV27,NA,TGTGCCAGCAGTTTACAGGGTTGGAATTCACCCCTCCACTTT,CASSLQGWNSPLHF
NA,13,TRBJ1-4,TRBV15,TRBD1,TGTGCCATCGACAGGGAGTTTTCCGAAAAACTGTTTTTT,CAIDREFSEKLFF